What follows are 8 T cell receptor beta chains derived from one specimen sequenced in a study of blood T cell repertoires in COVID-19. Sequencing was performed with immunoSEQ multiplex PCR; in TCRdb, only in-frame clones are kept and a portion is missing. The sample lists around 200,000 clones; 80% to 90% were seen once. Sequenced material: peripheral blood. All receptors derive from a man in his fifties or sixties who had recovered from COVID-19.

The rearrangement links TRBV11-1 to TRBJ2-1; 9 bases align to TRBD2. CDR1 SGHAT and CDR2 FQDESV come from the germline V gene (reference sequence). Trimming cost V 3 bases and J 3 bases; bases outside gene matches: 3. The CDR3 runs to 15 residues. The CDR3 nucleotides read TGTGCCAGCAGCTTTAGCGGGGGCCGCTACAATGAGCAGTTCTTC. As protein: CASSFSGGRYNEQFF.

The CDR3 DNA reads as TGTGCCAGCAGTCCCCCTCTTGAGGGACGGGGACTAGCGGGGCTATGGGGGGCCAAAAACATTCAGTACTTC. The encoded protein is CASSPPLEGRGLAGLWGAKNIQYF. This chain uses TRBV28 with TRBJ2-4, with 13 bases identical to TRBD2. The CDR3 runs to 24 residues. The trim removed 5 bases at V and 1 base at J, leaving 26 bases unmatched. CDR1 is MDHEN, CDR2 SYDVKM, per germline.

The V call is TRBV30, the J call TRBJ2-2; D is uncertain. V was clipped by 4 bases and J by 0 bases, with 3 bases between them. The CDR3 is 12 residues long. The germline V gene has CDR1 GTSNPN and CDR2 SVGIG (reference sequence). DNA of the CDR3: TGTGCCTGGACGGCGAACACCGGGGAGCTGTTTTTT. The encoded protein is CAWTANTGELFF.

V gene TRBV28 combines with J gene TRBJ2-7; D perhaps matches TRBD2 (7 bases). This CDR3 spans 22 amino acids. Trimming took 0 bases from V and 4 from J, leaving 34 bases between them. Germline CDR1 MDHEN, CDR2 SYDVKM. Written as DNA, the CDR3 is TGTGCCAGCAGTTTATGGCGAAGGGGGGGGAAAGGTGGGCGGATAACGAGATACGAGCAGTACTTC. Translated: CASSLWRRGGKGGRITRYEQYF.

J is TRBJ1-5 and V is TRBV30; D remains ambiguous. V was clipped by 0 bases and J by 6 bases, with 12 bases between them. The CDR3 is made up of 14 amino acids. CDR1 and CDR2 (germline): GTSNPN, SVGIG (reference sequence). The CDR3 reads CAWSVVGGSQPQHF. CDR3 coding DNA: TGTGCCTGGAGTGTGGTGGGAGGGAGTCAGCCCCAGCATTTT.

This sequence joins TRBV6-6 and TRBJ2-7; 8 bases map to TRBD1. Losses at the gene ends were 5 bases for V and 0 bases for J; bases not matched to a gene: 3. The germline gives CDR1 MNHNY, CDR2 SVGAGI (reference sequence). CDR3 length equals 14 residues. CDR3 coding DNA: TGTGCCAGCAGTGGTGGGACAGGCTCCTACGAGCAGTACTTC. Its protein product is CASSGGTGSYEQYF.

This chain links TRBV28 with TRBJ1-5; 7 positions match TRBD1. CDR3 size: 14 residues. Trimming at V came to 8 bases and at J to 6 bases, leaving 10 bases not matched to a gene. Germline V gene sequence: CDR1 MDHEN, CDR2 SYDVKM. The CDR3 protein is CASVIRQGSQPQHF. CDR3 in DNA: TGTGCCAGCGTTATAAGACAGGGTAGTCAGCCCCAGCATTTT.

The CDR3 protein is CAISLAGIRDTQYF. In DNA, the CDR3 is TGTGCCATCAGCCTAGCGGGGATTCGGGATACGCAGTATTTT. The chain is built from TRBV10-3 and TRBJ2-3, with 9 positions matching TRBD2. Germline CDR1 and CDR2: ENHRY and SYGVKD. V dropped 6 bases and J dropped 6; count of bases not matched to a gene: 7. This CDR3 is 14 amino acids long.